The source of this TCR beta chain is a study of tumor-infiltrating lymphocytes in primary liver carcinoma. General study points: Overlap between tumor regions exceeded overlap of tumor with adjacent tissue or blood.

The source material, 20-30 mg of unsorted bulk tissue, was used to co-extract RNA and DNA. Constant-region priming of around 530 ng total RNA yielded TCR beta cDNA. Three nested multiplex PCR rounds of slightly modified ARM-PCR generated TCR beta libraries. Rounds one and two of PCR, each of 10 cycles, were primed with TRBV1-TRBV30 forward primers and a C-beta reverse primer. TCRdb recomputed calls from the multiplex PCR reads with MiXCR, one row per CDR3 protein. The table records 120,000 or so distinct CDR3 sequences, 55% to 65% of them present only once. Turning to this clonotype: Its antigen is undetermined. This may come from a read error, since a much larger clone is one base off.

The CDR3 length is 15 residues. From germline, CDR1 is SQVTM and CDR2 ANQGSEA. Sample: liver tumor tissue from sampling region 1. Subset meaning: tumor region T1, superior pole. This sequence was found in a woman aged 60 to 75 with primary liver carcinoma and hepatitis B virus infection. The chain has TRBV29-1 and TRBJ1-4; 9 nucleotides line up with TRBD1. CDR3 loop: CRVFSPGQGTEKLFF. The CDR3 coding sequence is TGCAGGGTTTTTTCCCCGGGACAGGGAACTGAAAAACTGTTTTTT. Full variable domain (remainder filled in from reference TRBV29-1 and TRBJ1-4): SAVISQKPSRDICQRGTSLTIQCQVDSQVTMMFWYRQQPGQSLTLIATANQGSEATYESGFVIDKFPISRPNLTFSTLTVSNMSPEDSSIYLCRVFSPGQGTEKLFFGSGTQLSVL.